Described below is a single T cell receptor beta chain sequence and its context. This CDR3 contains 12 residues. V lost 0 bases, J lost 10 bases, and 6 bases lay in between. Germline V gene data show CDR1 as MGHRA and CDR2 as YSYEKL. This sample is part of a study of cytomegalovirus exposure and HLA in healthy donors. The PCR contained 60 Vbeta and 13 Jbeta primers. This table comes from immunoSEQ multiplex PCR, and its TCRdb copy is limited to in-frame clones, with some not included. The table includes some 140,000 clones, 60% to 80% detected once. The V call is TRBV4-1, the J call TRBJ1-4; no clear D. The source material was PBMCs. The clonotype was recovered from a man aged 18 to 30 in good health and CMV-seronegative. The CDR3 sequence is CASSQEIGKLFF. CDR3 nucleotide sequence: TGCGCCAGCAGCCAAGAAATCGGAAAACTGTTTTTT.